This T cell receptor beta chain originates from a study of regulatory T cells in long-lasting Graves disease. Arm-PCR with iRepertoire HTBI primers amplified the CDR3 regions for these TCR beta libraries. MiXCR was run by TCRdb on the multiplex PCR reads, yielding one entry per CDR3 protein. The sample has hundreds of thousands of distinct CDR3 sequences; over 15% are singletons. Time point denoted: newly diagnosed GD, antithyroid drugs for less than 3 months. The TCR library was made from RNA extracted from PBMCs. From germline, CDR1 is GTSNPN and CDR2 SVGIG (reference sequence). CDR3 length: 12 amino acids. These same data were also listed under a study on T cells in Graves' hyperthyroidism and ophthalmopathy.

This sample comprised peripheral blood mononuclear cells (PBMCs), obtained at new diagnosis, from a patient treated with antithyroid drugs. The chain recombines TRBV30 with TRBJ1-1; D is perhaps TRBD2 (5 bases). The assigned J gene may be wrong: the sequence end matches TRBJ2-3 better. The source is a man aged 40-50 years with Graves disease. CDR3 region: CAWSVSGGGQYF. The CDR3 region has the DNA TGTGCCTGGAGTGTATCAGGAGGTGGGCAGTATTTT.